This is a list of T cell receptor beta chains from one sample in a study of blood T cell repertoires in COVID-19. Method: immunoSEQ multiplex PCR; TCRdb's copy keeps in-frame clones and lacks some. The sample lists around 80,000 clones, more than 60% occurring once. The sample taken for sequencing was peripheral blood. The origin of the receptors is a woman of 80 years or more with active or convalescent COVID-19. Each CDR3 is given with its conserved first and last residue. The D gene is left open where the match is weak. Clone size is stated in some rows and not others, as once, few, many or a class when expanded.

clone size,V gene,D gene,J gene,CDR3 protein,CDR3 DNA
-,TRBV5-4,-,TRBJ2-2,CASTLRGGATGELFF,TGTGCCAGCACCCTGAGGGGGGGCGCTACCGGGGAGCTGTTTTTT
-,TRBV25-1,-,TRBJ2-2,CASRGGGGELFF,TGTGCCAGCAGGGGTGGCGGCGGGGAGCTGTTTTTT
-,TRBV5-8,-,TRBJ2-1,CASSLSLGRIEQFF,TGTGCCAGCAGCTTGAGTCTGGGGAGGATTGAGCAGTTCTTC
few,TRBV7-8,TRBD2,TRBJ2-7,CASSLGSSGGFHTYEQYF,TGTGCCAGCAGCTTAGGGTCTAGCGGGGGGTTTCATACGTACGAGCAGTACTTC
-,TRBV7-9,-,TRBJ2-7,CASSPKSSVAYEQYF,TGTGCCAGCAGCCCGAAGAGTAGCGTCGCCTACGAGCAGTACTTC
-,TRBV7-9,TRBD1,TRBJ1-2,CASTTGGGYTF,TGTGCCAGCACTACAGGGGGCGGCTACACCTTC
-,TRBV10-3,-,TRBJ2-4,CAISAGREGAKNIQYF,TGTGCCATCAGTGCGGGGAGAGAAGGGGCCAAAAACATTCAGTACTTC
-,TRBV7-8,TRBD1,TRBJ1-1,CASSLGHGTGSSEAFF,TGTGCCAGCAGCTTAGGACACGGGACAGGGTCTTCTGAAGCTTTCTTT
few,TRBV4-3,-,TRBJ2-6,CASSPNVGSGANVLTF,TGCGCCAGCAGCCCGAATGTCGGCTCTGGGGCCAACGTCCTGACTTTC
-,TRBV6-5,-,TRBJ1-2,CASSPGHSFGGYTF,TGTGCCAGCAGCCCGGGACACTCATTCGGGGGCTACACCTTC
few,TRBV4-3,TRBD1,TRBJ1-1,CASSRGDRGAEAFF,TGCGCCAGCAGCAGAGGGGACAGGGGGGCCGAAGCTTTCTTT
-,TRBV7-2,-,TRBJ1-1,CASSSSGFVPEAFF,TGTGCCAGCAGCTCGAGCGGGTTTGTCCCTGAAGCTTTCTTT
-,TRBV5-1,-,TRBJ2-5,CASSSQTGRETQYF,TGCGCCAGCAGCTCCCAGACAGGGAGGGAGACCCAGTACTTC
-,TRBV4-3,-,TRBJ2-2,CASSQSTSRNTGELFF,TGCGCCAGCAGCCAGTCTACTAGCAGGAACACCGGGGAGCTGTTTTTT
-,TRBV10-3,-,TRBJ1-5,CAISDDRPTRGNQPQHF,TGTGCCATCAGTGATGACAGACCAACCCGAGGCAATCAGCCCCAGCATTTT
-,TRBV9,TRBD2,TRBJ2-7,CASSITGTSPYEQYF,TGTGCCAGCAGCATTACCGGGACTAGTCCCTACGAGCAGTACTTC
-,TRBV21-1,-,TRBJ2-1,CASSTVEEQFF,TGTGCCAGCAGCACCGTTGAGGAGCAGTTCTTC
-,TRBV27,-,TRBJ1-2,CASSLSGSGRNGYTF,TGTGCCAGCAGTTTATCGGGATCAGGGCGTAATGGCTACACCTTC
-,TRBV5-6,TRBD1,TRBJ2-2,CASSPLGDRGSGELFF,TGTGCCAGCAGCCCCCTGGGGGACAGGGGGTCCGGGGAGCTGTTTTTT
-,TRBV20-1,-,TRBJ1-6,CSARGLEPHF,TGCAGTGCTAGGGGCCTCGAACCCCACTTT
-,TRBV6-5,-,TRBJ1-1,CASSYSRGLSTEAFF,TGTGCCAGCAGTTACTCCCGGGGACTTAGCACTGAAGCTTTCTTT
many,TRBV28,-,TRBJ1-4,CASSGGDGIGEKLFF,TGTGCCAGCAGTGGGGGGGACGGTATAGGTGAAAAACTGTTTTTT
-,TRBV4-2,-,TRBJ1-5,CASSQRLEHQPQHF,TGTGCCAGCAGCCAAAGGCTGGAGCATCAGCCCCAGCATTTT
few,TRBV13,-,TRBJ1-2,CASSLSHGLYGYTF,TGTGCCAGCAGCTTATCGCACGGACTCTATGGCTACACCTTC
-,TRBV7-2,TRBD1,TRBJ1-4,CASSSDRGLSEKLFF,TGTGCCAGCAGCTCGGACAGGGGATTAAGTGAAAAACTGTTTTTT
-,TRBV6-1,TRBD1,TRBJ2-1,CASSEGGTGVFYNEQFF,TGTGCCAGCAGTGAGGGCGGGACAGGGGTCTTCTACAATGAGCAGTTCTTC
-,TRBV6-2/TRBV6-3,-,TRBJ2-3,CASSRSTRADTQYF,TGTGCCAGCAGTCGCTCCACTAGGGCAGATACGCAGTATTTT
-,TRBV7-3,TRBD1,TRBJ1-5,CASSRNRGGVPSNQPQHF,TGTGCCAGCAGTCGTAACAGGGGCGGAGTACCTAGCAATCAGCCCCAGCATTTT
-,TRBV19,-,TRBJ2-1,CASSIAGGQANEQFF,TGTGCCAGTAGTATAGCGGGGGGACAGGCCAATGAGCAGTTCTTC
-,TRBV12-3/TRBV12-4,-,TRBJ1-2,CASSFNFDYGYTF,TGTGCCAGCAGTTTCAATTTTGACTATGGCTACACCTTC
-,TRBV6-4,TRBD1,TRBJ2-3,CASSDKGGLVADTQYF,TGTGCCAGCAGTGACAAAGGGGGCCTGGTGGCAGATACGCAGTATTTT
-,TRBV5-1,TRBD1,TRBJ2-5,CASSVTGTQETQYF,TGCGCCAGCAGCGTGACAGGGACCCAAGAGACCCAGTACTTC
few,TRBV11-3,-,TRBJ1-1,CASSLTGGEAFF,TGTGCCAGCAGCTTAACTGGGGGCGAAGCTTTCTTT
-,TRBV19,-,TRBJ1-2,CASSSTGNAFHGYTF,TGTGCCAGTAGTTCAACAGGAAACGCCTTCCATGGCTACACCTTC
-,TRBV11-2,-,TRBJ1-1,CASSPYTRPGGSEAFF,TGTGCCAGCAGCCCATACACTAGGCCAGGTGGGTCTGAAGCTTTCTTT
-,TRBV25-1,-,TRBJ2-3,CASSETVTDTQYF,TGTGCCAGCAGTGAGACTGTCACAGATACGCAGTATTTT
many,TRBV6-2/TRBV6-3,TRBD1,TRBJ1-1,CASSGEGGTGTTEAFF,TGTGCCAGCAGCGGGGAGGGCGGGACAGGGACCACTGAAGCTTTCTTT
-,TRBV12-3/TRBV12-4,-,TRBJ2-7,CASSLVGGNEQYF,TGTGCCAGCAGTTTAGTCGGGGGTAACGAGCAGTACTTC
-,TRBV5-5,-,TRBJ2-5,CASSGRGEYQETQYF,TGTGCCAGCAGCGGAAGAGGAGAGTACCAAGAGACCCAGTACTTC
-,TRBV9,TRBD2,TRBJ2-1,CASSFPGLEGNEQFF,TGTGCCAGCAGCTTCCCGGGACTAGAGGGAAATGAGCAGTTCTTC
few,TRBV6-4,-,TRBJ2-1,CASSRDLSSYNEQFF,TGTGCCAGCAGTAGGGACTTAAGCTCCTACAATGAGCAGTTCTTC
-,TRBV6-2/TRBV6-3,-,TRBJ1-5,CASSYSTGLASQPQHF,TGTGCCAGCAGTTACTCTACCGGGTTAGCAAGTCAGCCCCAGCATTTT
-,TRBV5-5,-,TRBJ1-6,CASSSGTQRSPLHF,TGTGCCAGCAGCTCCGGGACACAGCGTTCACCCCTCCACTTT
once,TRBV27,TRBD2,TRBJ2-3,CASSLGGGFTDTQYF,TGTGCCAGCAGTTTAGGGGGGGGGTTCACAGATACGCAGTATTTT
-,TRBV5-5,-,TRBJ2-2,CASSLGLLGAGELFF,TGTGCCAGCAGCTTGGGACTTTTGGGAGCCGGGGAGCTGTTTTTT
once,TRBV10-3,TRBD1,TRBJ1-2,CAISESGTGYGYTF,TGTGCCATCAGTGAGTCAGGGACAGGGTATGGCTACACCTTC
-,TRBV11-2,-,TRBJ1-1,CASSSQGFGTEAFF,TGTGCCAGCAGCTCACAGGGCTTTGGTACTGAAGCTTTCTTT
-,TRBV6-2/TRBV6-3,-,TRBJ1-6,CASSLANSPLHF,TGTGCCAGCAGTCTAGCGAATTCACCCCTCCACTTT
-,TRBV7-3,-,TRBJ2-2,CAQDETGELFF,TGTGCCCAGGATGAGACCGGGGAGCTGTTTTTT
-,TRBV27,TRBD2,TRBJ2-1,CASSLRKRGVNEQFF,TGTGCCAGCAGTTTAAGGAAGCGGGGGGTCAATGAGCAGTTCTTC
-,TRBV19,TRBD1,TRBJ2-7,CASSGDRLAEQYF,TGTGCCAGTAGCGGGGACAGACTCGCCGAGCAGTACTTC
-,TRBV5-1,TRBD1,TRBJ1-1,CASSFGDSSTEAFF,TGCGCCAGCAGCTTTGGGGACAGCAGCACTGAAGCTTTCTTT
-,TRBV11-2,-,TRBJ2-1,CASSSVQGRRNEQFF,TGTGCCAGCAGCTCGGTCCAGGGGCGAAGAAATGAGCAGTTCTTC
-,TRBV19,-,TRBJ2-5,CASSISYSGYQETQYF,TGTGCCAGTAGTATTTCCTATAGCGGTTACCAAGAGACCCAGTACTTC
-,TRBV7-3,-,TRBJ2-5,CASSLTGLETQYF,TGTGCCAGCAGCTTAACCGGACTAGAGACCCAGTACTTC
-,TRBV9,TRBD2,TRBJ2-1,CASSPTPTSSREQFF,TGTGCCAGCAGCCCGACGCCGACTAGCTCCCGGGAGCAGTTCTTC